The sequence of this TCR beta chain was determined in a study of blood T cell repertoires in COVID-19 (dated by TCRdb to the early 2020s). Study-level background: Samples covering the acute and convalescent phases of COVID-19 were provided by collaborators in the United States, Italy and Spain. Subjects who had been exposed to COVID-19, were actively infected with it, or had recovered from it provided the deeply sampled blood TCRbeta repertoires that made up the dataset. Samples came from the ongoing ImmuneRACE study (first 160 participants) plus 1,254 subjects from 6 global collaborators. The repertoires were made available in a free public database intended to serve as a resource for research on the immune response to SARS-CoV-2. HLA class I and class II types, where available, came from metadata supplied by the sample provider rather than from assay-based typing. Nearly every sample came with metadata listing a de-identified subject ID, COVID-19 status, age in years and sex. The material from the prospective study consisted of cDNA or gDNA derived from T cells, B-cell-depleted T cells, or PBMCs. The full study reports these points: How much clinical and demographic metadata was included differed by source and by participant, and the metadata was provided uncurated.

Inclusive of the bounding cysteine and phenylalanine, the CDR3 is 13 residues long. Solely the CDR3 DNA is kept, with 39 bases framed from the first base. From V the trimming removes 4 bases and from J it removes 2 bases, while the gene matches leave 2 bases of the junction unaccounted for. CDR1 is given as SQVTM and CDR2 as ANQGSEA, both from the germline V gene. TCRbeta CDR3 regions were amplified from genomic DNA using the immunoSEQ Assay, a bias-controlled multiplex PCR. Per the original workflow: Nucleated cell counts per sample were estimated from amplification of reference gene primers within the assay. To quantify the absolute abundance of each unique TCRbeta CDR3 rearrangement, sequence reads were collapsed and filtered. For each sample, productive Simpson clonality was calculated as the square root of Simpson's diversity index across productive rearrangements. TCRdb took over this immuneACCESS table, retaining in-frame rearrangements with V and J assigned. Such tables are incomplete; in checked studies, under half of the missing clones stem from an unresolved V gene, and the remainder is unexplained. That table is the source of V, J and clone size, and D and trimming were worked out from the DNA. The sample yields about 81,000 clones; less than 85% were counted once. Of the sample, around 13% falls within the top ten clones.

Concerning this clone itself: The specificity of this receptor is unknown. No base qualities exist here, and no much larger clone lies one base off it.

Whole blood was collected in K2EDTA tubes by collaborating institutions according to the institutions' own protocols. Collaborator samples were shipped for TCRbeta analysis as frozen whole blood, isolated PBMCs, or DNA extracted from either sample type. The chain was built from TRBV29-1 and TRBJ1-3; TRBD1 lines up with 7 middle nucleotides. Sequenced input: peripheral blood. This clonotype was sampled from a human donor in a cohort sampled during active COVID-19. For the CDR3, the sequence is CSVGQGAGNTIYF. The bases are TGCAGCGTTGGACAGGGAGCTGGAAACACCATATATTTT.